The 21 T cell receptor beta chains given below trace back to one sample, sequenced in a study of OX40 agonist ivuxolimab in advanced cancers. Assay used: immunoSEQ multiplex PCR; TCRdb lists only in-frame clones, some missing. The sample contains approximately 68,000 clones, 80% to 85% of which appear only once. Sequencing was performed on CD4+ or CD8+ T cells sorted from blood, taken in a trial of the OX40 agonist ivuxolimab. The receptors shown here come from an adult with an advanced solid tumor such as melanoma, head and neck, liver or kidney cancer.

This chain joins TRBV30 and TRBJ1-1, with D tentatively TRBD1 (6 bases). This CDR3 region has 15 residues. CDR1 and CDR2 from the germline V gene are GTSNPN and SVGIG (reference sequence). V lost 2 bases, J lost 1 base, and 14 bases lay in between. CDR3 coding DNA: TGTGCCTGGAGTCCCGGGGGGGCCCGGAACACTGAAGCTTTCTTT. The encoded protein is CAWSPGGARNTEAFF.

In its sample, this clone was seen once. The V gene is TRBV7-2, the J gene TRBJ2-5; D ambiguous. The J call may be mistaken, given a closer DNA end match to TRBJ2-7. The CDR3 totals 13 residues. Per germline, CDR1 SGHTA and CDR2 FQGNSA. The CDR3 protein is CASSLTSSYEQYF. As DNA, the CDR3 is TGTGCCAGCAGCTTAACCTCTAGCTACGAGCAGTACTTC.

The gene calls are TRBV19 and TRBJ2-3; D not certain. Germline V gives CDR1 LNHDA, CDR2 SQIVND (reference sequence). The V gene lost 6 bases and the J gene lost 0 bases, with 4 bases spanning the gap. The CDR3 contains 12 residues. The CDR3 DNA follows: TGTGCCAGTAGAGCTAGCACAGATACGCAGTATTTT. Its protein is CASRASTDTQYF.

This chain connects TRBV5-4 to TRBJ1-2; D unresolved. V dropped 0 bases and J dropped 0 bases, with 9 bases sitting between them. CDR3 length: 15 residues. Per the germline V gene, CDR1 is SGHNT and CDR2 is YYREEE (reference sequence). The CDR3 loop reads CASSLEGSANYGYTF. The CDR3, as DNA: TGTGCCAGCAGCTTGGAGGGCTCCGCTAACTATGGCTACACCTTC. The whole variable domain, filled in from reference TRBV5-4 and TRBJ1-2, reads ETGVTQSPTHLIKTRGQQVTLRCSSQSGHNTVSWYQQALGQGPQFIFQYYREEENGRGNFPPRFSGLQFPNYSSELNVNALELDDSALYLCASSLEGSANYGYTFGSGTRLTVV.

The table lists this clone with a few counts. The genes are TRBV6-1 and TRBJ2-2; D is possibly TRBD1 or TRBD2 (5 bases each). The germline gives CDR1 MNHNS, CDR2 SASEGT. CDR3 size: 15 residues. Trimming pared 7 bases from V and 3 bases from J, leaving 15 bases between. CDR3 bases: TGTGCCAGCACCTCCCTCAGGGACCACACCGGGGAGCTGTTTTTT. It encodes CASTSLRDHTGELFF.

This clone was counted a single time. The gene calls are TRBV5-6 and TRBJ2-1; 14 positions match TRBD2. Germline CDR1 SGHDT, CDR2 YYEEEE. The V gene end was trimmed by 4 bases and the J gene end by 3 bases; junction bases not matched to a gene: 3. The CDR3 is 16 amino acids. The CDR3: CASSRGTSGGYNEQFF. In DNA, the CDR3 is TGTGCCAGCAGCCGAGGGACTAGCGGGGGCTACAATGAGCAGTTCTTC.

The chain recombines TRBV6-1 with TRBJ2-1; possibly TRBD1 or TRBD2 for D (5 bases each). The ends were cut back, 10 bases at V and 7 bases at J, with 23 bases in the middle. The CDR3 is 15 residues long. Germline V gene lookup returns CDR1 MNHNS and CDR2 SASEGT. Here the CDR3 DNA reads TGTGCCACCCGGGTCGCGAACGGGGCCTTTAATGAGCAGTTCTTC. Translated: CATRVANGAFNEQFF.

This clone was detected once. This sequence joins TRBV18 and TRBJ2-3; 9 positions match TRBD1. Germline CDR1 and CDR2: KGHSH and LQKENI. Germline trimming cut 1 base from V and 0 bases from J; bases unmatched to any gene: 5. This CDR3 region has 17 residues. The CDR3 here is CASSPQQGALSTDTQYF. CDR3 sequence (DNA): TGTGCCAGCTCACCACAACAGGGGGCCTTGAGCACAGATACGCAGTATTTT.

V is TRBV6-1 and J is TRBJ1-5; D is unresolved. Per the germline V gene, CDR1 is MNHNS and CDR2 is SASEGT. The CDR3 covers 14 residues. Trimming took off 2 bases at V and 5 bases at J, with 10 bases between the two ends. The CDR3 DNA follows: TGTGCCAGCAGTGAAACTGGGAACCATCAGCCCCAGCATTTT. It translates to CASSETGNHQPQHF.

This clone was recorded a few times. The rearrangement uses TRBV6-1 and TRBJ1-5; D gene ambiguous. Germline values: CDR1 MNHNS, CDR2 SASEGT. The CDR3 consists of 12 residues. Trimming stripped 1 base from V and 7 bases from J, with 5 bases between. The CDR3 DNA reads as TGTGCCAGCAGTGAAGAGCCCCAGCCCCAGCATTTT. Amino acids: CASSEEPQPQHF.

This clone has just one count. This rearrangement joins TRBV28 to TRBJ1-1, with 9 bases identical to TRBD1. The V gene end was trimmed by 5 bases and the J gene end by 2 bases; junction bases not matched to a gene: 3. The CDR3 has 14 amino acids. CDR1 MDHEN and CDR2 SYDVKM come from the germline V gene. CDR3: CASSLQGANTEAFF. The DNA of the CDR3 is TGTGCCAGCAGTCTACAGGGGGCCAACACTGAAGCTTTCTTT.

The chain is built from TRBV19 and TRBJ2-3; 10 bases are a match to TRBD2. The CDR3 has 14 amino acids. The ends lost 10 bases at V and 0 bases at J; junction bases unmatched: 4. Germline CDR1 and CDR2: LNHDA and SQIVND (reference sequence). The CDR3 region is CATQRGGSTDTQYF. The CDR3 bases are TGTGCCACCCAGCGGGGGGGTAGCACAGATACGCAGTATTTT.

This clone was seen a handful of times. The rearrangement uses TRBV19 and TRBJ2-1; 7 bases align to TRBD2. Germline CDR1 LNHDA, CDR2 SQIVND (reference sequence). CDR3 length equals 14 residues. V was clipped by 1 base and J by 6 bases; unmatched bases: 3. CDR3 nucleotide sequence: TGTGCCAGTAGTATAGGCGGGGGAATCAATGAGCAGTTCTTC. This codes for CASSIGGGINEQFF.

This clone was detected only a few times. The chain employs TRBV5-6 and TRBJ2-5, with TRBD1 matching 7 bases. CDR1 is SGHDT and CDR2 is YYEEEE in the germline V gene. Germline trimming cut 0 bases from V and 5 bases from J; bases unmatched to any gene: 7. CDR3 length: 15 residues. CDR3 in amino acids: CASSLETGWSETQYF. Here the CDR3 DNA reads TGTGCCAGCAGCTTGGAGACAGGGTGGTCGGAGACCCAGTACTTC.

The CDR3 here is CASSDPRTGNEQYF. The CDR3 DNA reads TGCGCCAGCAGCGACCCTCGGACAGGGAACGAGCAGTACTTC. The chain has TRBV5-1 and TRBJ2-7; TRBD1 matches at 8 bases. In germline, CDR1 is SGHRS, CDR2 YFSETQ. The CDR3 spans 14 residues. With 4 bases clipped from V and 5 bases from J, the junction kept 8 bases outside the gene matches.

The chain uses TRBV4-1 and TRBJ2-5; D ambiguous. Trimming took off 2 bases at V and 3 bases at J, with 10 bases between the two ends. Germline CDR1 is MGHRA and CDR2 is YSYEKL. The CDR3 contains 14 residues. This CDR3 reads CASSQRPGKETQYF. The CDR3 bases are TGCGCCAGCAGCCAACGCCCGGGTAAAGAGACCCAGTACTTC.

This sequence joins TRBV9 and TRBJ2-3; D is uncertain. V was trimmed by 4 bases and J by 6 bases, leaving 21 bases between them. Germline lookup yields CDR1 SGDLS and CDR2 YYNGEE. This CDR3 is built from 16 residues. The CDR3 DNA reads TGTGCCAGCAGCCCGCGAAGGCAGGACCTGCGGGATACGCAGTATTTT. Encoded protein: CASSPRRQDLRDTQYF.

The rearrangement links TRBV10-3 to TRBJ1-1; D possibly corresponds to TRBD1 (6 bases). The CDR3 contains 14 residues. The V and J ends lost 10 bases and 6 bases respectively, with 21 bases between them. The germline CDR1 and CDR2 sequences are ENHRY and SYGVKD. CDR3 sequence reads: CATRLTGARAEAFF. CDR3 DNA sequence: TGTGCCACCAGGCTTACGGGGGCAAGAGCTGAAGCTTTCTTT.

The V gene is TRBV7-3, the J gene TRBJ2-1; 8 bases map to TRBD2. Germline loops: CDR1 SGHTA, CDR2 FQGTGA. J lost 7 bases, V lost 5 bases, and 10 bases had no gene match. The CDR3 is 15 amino acids. CDR3 region: CASSRGLAKMNEQFF. The CDR3 bases are TGTGCCAGCAGCCGCGGACTAGCAAAGATGAATGAGCAGTTCTTC.

CDR3 residues: CASSLDMNGYTF. CDR3 DNA sequence: TGTGCCAGCAGCCTCGACATGAATGGCTACACCTTC. The V call is TRBV7-9, the J call TRBJ1-2; D call uncertain. Germline CDR1 is SEHNR and CDR2 is FQNEAQ (reference sequence). The CDR3 contains 12 residues. Trimming cost V 5 bases and J 6 bases, with 10 bases left between them. Using reference TRBV7-9 and TRBJ1-2 for the parts outside the CDR3, the full variable domain is DTGVSQNPRHKITKRGQNVTFRCDPISEHNRLYWYRQTLGQGPEFLTYFQNEAQLEKSRLLSDRFSAERPKGSFSTLEIQRTEQGDSAMYLCASSLDMNGYTFGSGTRLTVV.

The rearrangement joins TRBV19 to TRBJ2-7; D gene ambiguous. V gave up 0 bases and J gave up 3 bases, with 9 bases separating them. The CDR3 totals 14 residues. Germline CDR1 is LNHDA and CDR2 is SQIVND (reference sequence). Here the CDR3 DNA reads TGTGCCAGTAGTATAGAAGCCTTTGGCTACGAGCAGTACTTC. This encodes CASSIEAFGYEQYF.